The next 4 T cell receptor beta chains were all read from a single sample in a study of T cells after somatic rescue of genetic block. Measured with immunoSEQ multiplex PCR; TCRdb has only the in-frame clones, and not every one. There are more than 7,500 clones in the sample; 70% to 85% occur only once, and approximately 22% lies in the top ten. Material for sequencing was peripheral blood mononuclear cells (PBMCs). Source of these receptors: a boy aged 5 to 17.

J is TRBJ2-5 and V is TRBV5-1; the match to TRBD2 covers 13 bases. V trimming: 0 bases; J trimming: 2 bases; junction bases outside the gene matches: 10. CDR3 size: 19 residues. Germline values: CDR1 SGHRS, CDR2 YFSETQ. The CDR3 bases are TGCGCCAGCAGCTTGGTTCGAATACTAGCGGGAGGGAGGCAAGAGACCCAGTACTTC. This codes for CASSLVRILAGGRQETQYF.

V usage is TRBV5-1 and J usage is TRBJ2-1; 10 bases fit TRBD2. CDR3 length: 16 amino acids. Losses at the gene ends were 0 bases for V and 8 bases for J; bases not matched to a gene: 8. Germline V gives CDR1 SGHRS, CDR2 YFSETQ. CDR3 coding DNA: TGCGCCAGCAGCTTGGTCCTAGCGGGGGCCTGGGATGAGCAGTTCTTC. Amino acid sequence: CASSLVLAGAWDEQFF.

V is TRBV7-2 and J is TRBJ2-4, with TRBD2 identical over 9 bases. Germline V gene sequence: CDR1 SGHTA, CDR2 FQGNSA. The CDR3 contains 16 residues. J gave up 6 bases and V 0 bases, and 6 bases lay outside the gene matches. The CDR3: CASSLAGSGSGNIQYF. The CDR3 region has the DNA TGTGCCAGCAGCTTAGCGGGTAGCGGGAGTGGAAACATTCAGTACTTC.

V gene TRBV5-1 combines with J gene TRBJ1-2; D may be TRBD1 (5 bases). The CDR3 totals 13 residues. Trimming left V 0 bases short and J 6 bases short, with 9 bases between. CDR1 and CDR2 (germline): SGHRS, YFSETQ. The CDR3 DNA follows: TGCGCCAGCAGCTTGGGCAGGGTTGATGGCTACACCTTC. Translation: CASSLGRVDGYTF.